Each of the 25 T cell receptor beta chains below was sequenced from the same sample in a study of breast tumors, draining lymph nodes, adjacent tissues. TCRdb reanalysed the multiplex PCR reads using MiXCR and keeps one entry per CDR3 protein. The table lists about 180,000 distinct CDR3 sequences, roughly 30% of them singletons, with about 4% in the top ten. Axillary draining lymph nodes of breast cancer patients supplied the node samples. Sequenced material: axillary lymph node tissue. These receptors all stem from a female donor with breast cancer. Some clones in this sample may be carry-over from other donors' samples.

There are many counts of this clonotype. The CDR3 DNA reads as TGTGCCAGTAGTACTAGGGACTGGAGCACAGATACGCAGTATTTT. Its protein product is CASSTRDWSTDTQYF. The J gene is TRBJ2-3, the V gene TRBV19; perhaps TRBD2 as D (6 bases). This CDR3 contains 15 residues. V dropped 4 bases and J dropped 0 bases, with 11 bases sitting between them. Germline loops: CDR1 LNHDA, CDR2 SQIVND (reference sequence).

This chain links TRBV29-1 with TRBJ2-7; the match to TRBD2 covers 12 bases. Germline CDR1 reads SQVTM; CDR2 reads ANQGSEA. Trimming removed 4 bases from V and 7 bases from J; junction bases left unmatched: 11. This CDR3 spans 15 amino acids. In nucleotides, the CDR3 is TGCAGCGTTGGTCCTAGCGGGAGGGCAGGCCGGGAGCAGTACTTC. Its translation is CSVGPSGRAGREQYF.

The chain is built from TRBV20-1 and TRBJ2-1; D ambiguous. CDR1 and CDR2 from the germline V gene are DFQATT and SNEGSKA (reference sequence). The CDR3 totals 15 residues. Trimming cost V 7 bases and J 4 bases, with 20 bases left between them. In DNA, the CDR3 is TGCAGTGTCCCCGGTCCGAACCCGCCGTACAATGAGCAGTTCTTC. Protein sequence: CSVPGPNPPYNEQFF.

Ten or more counts support this clonotype. The rearrangement links TRBV20-1 to TRBJ1-4; D gene unclear. CDR3 length: 16 amino acids. The V end lost 2 bases, the J end lost 0 bases, and 13 bases lay between the germline ends. The germline V gene encodes CDR1 DFQATT and CDR2 SNEGSKA (reference sequence). The CDR3 DNA reads TGCAGTGCTAGAAGATTTAGGGCGCCAACTAATGAAAAACTGTTTTTT. Protein sequence: CSARRFRAPTNEKLFF.

This clonotype was seen repeatedly, ten times or more. The V and J genes are TRBV2 and TRBJ2-2; D unresolved. This CDR3 comprises 12 residues. Germline CDR1 reads SNHLY; CDR2 reads FYNNEI. V lost 1 base and J lost 8, with 5 bases in between. CDR3 nucleotide sequence: TGTGCCAGCAGTGAAGAGCCTGGGGAGCTGTTTTTT. This gives the protein CASSEEPGELFF.

The chain couples TRBV4-2 to TRBJ1-1; a possible D gene is TRBD1 (6 bases). Germline V gene sequence: CDR1 LGHNA, CDR2 YNFKEQ. Trimming removed 4 bases at V and 0 bases at J, with 15 bases between. The CDR3 runs 16 residues. The CDR3 DNA reads as TGTGCCAGCAGCCTGACAGGATCGATGCTGAACACTGAAGCTTTCTTT. It codes for CASSLTGSMLNTEAFF.

V gene TRBV7-9 combines with J gene TRBJ1-5; D is possibly TRBD1 (5 bases). Germline CDR1 reads SEHNR; CDR2 reads FQNEAQ (reference sequence). The length of the CDR3 is 13 residues. With 5 bases removed from V and 11 bases from J, the gap between germline ends came to 16 bases. The CDR3 DNA is TGTGCCAGCAGCCTGACAGCGAAAGAGACCCAGCATTTT. Encoded protein: CASSLTAKETQHF.

On this clonotype: This may arise from a read error, as a much more abundant clone is one base away. The gene calls are TRBV18 and TRBJ2-6, with TRBD1 matching over 7 bases. The V gene end was trimmed by 6 bases and the J gene end by 2 bases; junction bases not matched to a gene: 7. In germline, CDR1 is KGHSH, CDR2 LQKENI. The CDR3 sequence is 16 residues long. As DNA, the CDR3 is TGTGCCAGCTCGTCGACAGGGAAGACTGGGGCCAACGTCCTGACTTTC. Translated: CASSSTGKTGANVLTF.

This clonotype occurred a few times. The chain uses TRBV15 and TRBJ1-1; 8 nucleotides match TRBD1. V shed 3 bases, J shed 4 bases, and the junction held 10 bases outside the gene matches. CDR1 and CDR2 from the germline V gene are LNHNV and YYDKDF (reference sequence). The CDR3 totals 16 residues. The CDR3 loop reads CATSSPTQGEGTEAFF. The CDR3 DNA sequence: TGTGCCACCAGCAGTCCCACACAGGGGGAAGGCACTGAAGCTTTCTTT.

This clonotype was counted at least ten times. V and J are TRBV24-1 and TRBJ2-2, with D tentatively TRBD2 (6 bases). CDR1 is KGHDR, CDR2 SFDVKD, per germline. V lost 6 bases and J 3 bases, leaving 16 bases between the germline ends. CDR3 length: 16 residues. The CDR3 spells CATSWRDGDYTGELFF. As DNA, the CDR3 is TGTGCCACCAGTTGGAGGGACGGCGATTACACCGGGGAGCTGTTTTTT.

This clonotype was picked up many times. V is TRBV12-3 or TRBV12-4 and J is TRBJ2-7; TRBD1 is a possible D gene (6 bases). This CDR3 region has 13 residues. V dropped 4 bases and J dropped 3 bases, with 10 bases sitting between them. As DNA, the CDR3 is TGTGCCAGCAGTTACGACAGGAACTACGAGCAGTACTTC. Amino acids: CASSYDRNYEQYF.

This clonotype was recorded at least ten times. V gene TRBV18 combines with J gene TRBJ2-7, with 7 bases fitting TRBD1. Looked up from germline, CDR1 is KGHSH and CDR2 is LQKENI. The V gene end was trimmed by 1 base and the J gene end by 6 bases; junction bases not matched to a gene: 9. This CDR3 contains 15 residues. The CDR3 coding sequence is TGTGCCAGCTCACCACGACAGGGCTTGGTGGGCGAGCAGTACTTC. As protein: CASSPRQGLVGEQYF.

This clonotype was seen a handful of times. The gene calls are TRBV27 and TRBJ2-1; 14 bases line up with TRBD2. The germline V gene encodes CDR1 MNHEY and CDR2 SMNVEV (reference sequence). The V segment lost 5 bases and the J segment 7 bases; nucleotides outside the gene matches: 10. This CDR3 has 17 amino acids. The CDR3 DNA follows: TGTGCCAGCAGTACGGGACTAGCGGGAGTAAAGGGGAATGAGCAGTTCTTC. Protein sequence: CASSTGLAGVKGNEQFF.

This clonotype was detected a few times. The chain carries TRBV14 and TRBJ1-1; D ambiguous. Germline lookup yields CDR1 SGHDN and CDR2 FVKESK. V was clipped by 4 bases and J by 0 bases, with 12 bases between them. The length of the CDR3 is 15 residues. The CDR3 loop reads CASSLNAALNTEAFF. DNA for the CDR3: TGTGCCAGCAGCCTAAACGCGGCCCTGAACACTGAAGCTTTCTTT.

In its sample, this clonotype was seen many times. The chain combines TRBV7-2 with TRBJ2-5; TRBD2 matches 9 bases. The length of the CDR3 is 15 residues. Germline assignment: CDR1 SGHTA and CDR2 FQGNSA. V shed 1 base, J shed 3 bases, and the junction held 3 bases outside the gene matches. The CDR3 region is CASSLGGGAEETQYF. CDR3 nucleotide sequence: TGTGCCAGCAGCTTAGGCGGGGGGGCAGAAGAGACCCAGTACTTC.

About this clonotype itself: One end of the junction fails to match germline, which may point to a read error. The CDR3 sequence is CAGSWLGQPQHF. CDR3 bases: TGTGCCGGCAGCTGGTTAGGGCAGCCCCAGCATTTT. V and J are TRBV28 and TRBJ1-5; D unresolved. The germline CDR1 and CDR2 sequences are MDHEN and SYDVKM. The CDR3 length is 12 residues.

This clonotype was observed at least ten times. This sequence joins TRBV18 and TRBJ2-7, with 7 positions matching TRBD1. Germline V CDR1 and CDR2: KGHSH, LQKENI. Trimming cost V 6 bases and J 3 bases; bases outside gene matches: 5. CDR3 length: 13 amino acids. The CDR3 is CASSGQLLYEQYF. The CDR3 DNA reads TGTGCCAGCTCGGGACAGCTCCTCTACGAGCAGTACTTC.

This clonotype was seen many times. V gene TRBV15 combines with J gene TRBJ2-5, with 8 bases aligning to TRBD2. The CDR3 is 16 residues long. V shed 1 base, J shed 2 bases, and the junction held 6 bases outside the gene matches. Germline assignment: CDR1 LNHNV and CDR2 YYDKDF (reference sequence). The chain's CDR3 is CATSRVRTSFQETQYF. DNA for the CDR3: TGTGCCACCAGCAGAGTAAGGACTAGCTTTCAAGAGACCCAGTACTTC.

This clonotype was detected ten times or more. This rearrangement joins TRBV6-5 to TRBJ2-5, with D perhaps matching TRBD2 (6 bases). Germline-derived CDR1 and CDR2 are MNHEY and SVGAGI. The CDR3 sequence is 13 residues long. The V end was cut by 4 bases, the J end by 5 bases, with 11 bases between. In DNA form, the CDR3 reads TGTGCCAGCAGTTTGTGGGGGGAGGAGACCCAGTACTTC. It codes for CASSLWGEETQYF.

At least ten counts were recorded for this clonotype. The chain uses TRBV7-8 and TRBJ2-5; the D call may be TRBD1 or TRBD2 (6 bases each). CDR3 length: 14 residues. Deletions cut 5 bases from V and 3 bases from J, with 13 bases between. From germline, CDR1 is SGHVS and CDR2 FQNEAQ. DNA of the CDR3: TGTGCCAGCAGCCGCGGGACACTAAAAGAGACCCAGTACTTC. Protein product: CASSRGTLKETQYF.

In its sample, this clonotype was seen many times. The J gene is TRBJ1-3, the V gene TRBV10-2; D not certain. The CDR3 covers 14 residues. Trimming took 7 bases from V and 1 from J, leaving 11 bases between them. Germline CDR1 WSHSY, CDR2 SAAADI. In DNA, the CDR3 is TGCGCCAGCACTGCGACGGATTCTGGAAACACCATATATTTT. Its translation: CASTATDSGNTIYF.

This clonotype was recorded at least ten times. V and J are TRBV2 and TRBJ1-2; 12 nucleotides match TRBD1. This CDR3 region has 19 residues. J gave up 8 bases and V 3 bases, and 19 bases lay outside the gene matches. The germline V gene has CDR1 SNHLY and CDR2 FYNNEI. The CDR3 DNA is TGTGCCAGCAGTGAGTCCCTCACCAGACGGGACAGGGGGCGGAGAGGCTACACCTTC. It yields the protein CASSESLTRRDRGRRGYTF. Full variable domain (missing parts from reference TRBV2 and TRBJ1-2): EPEVTQTPSHQVTQMGQEVILRCVPISNHLYFYWYRQILGQKVEFLVSFYNNEISEKSEIFDDQFSVERPDGSNFTLKIRSTKLEDSAMYFCASSESLTRRDRGRRGYTFGSGTRLTVV.

This clonotype was seen repeatedly, ten times or more. The CDR3 spells CASSYPGGSYEQYF. DNA of the CDR3: TGTGCCAGCAGTTACCCAGGGGGTAGCTACGAGCAGTACTTC. The rearrangement joins TRBV6-6 to TRBJ2-7; 7 nucleotides align to TRBD1. The V gene's germline CDR1 is MNHNY and CDR2 SVGAGI (reference sequence). The CDR3 has 14 residues. J lost 3 bases, V lost 2 bases, and 4 bases had no gene match.

This clonotype was picked up many times. The chain uses TRBV5-6 and TRBJ1-2, with 7 positions matching TRBD1. CDR1 and CDR2 from the germline V gene are SGHDT and YYEEEE. Unmatched junction bases numbered 5, after V lost 0 bases and J lost 6 bases. The CDR3 consists of 14 residues. The DNA of the CDR3 is TGTGCCAGCAGCTTGGGACAGGGAGGCAATGGCTACACCTTC. Protein sequence: CASSLGQGGNGYTF.

Note on this clonotype: A clone one base away is much larger, so this may be a read error. The chain carries TRBV11-2 and TRBJ2-5; D is possibly TRBD2 (5 bases). V was shortened by 2 bases and J by 4 bases, with 20 bases between the two germline ends. CDR1 is SGHAT and CDR2 is FQNNGV in the germline V gene. The CDR3 totals 17 residues. The CDR3 DNA follows: TGTGCCAGCAGCTTACGGTTGCTGGCGGGCCGGGGAGAGACCCAGTACTTC. It encodes CASSLRLLAGRGETQYF.